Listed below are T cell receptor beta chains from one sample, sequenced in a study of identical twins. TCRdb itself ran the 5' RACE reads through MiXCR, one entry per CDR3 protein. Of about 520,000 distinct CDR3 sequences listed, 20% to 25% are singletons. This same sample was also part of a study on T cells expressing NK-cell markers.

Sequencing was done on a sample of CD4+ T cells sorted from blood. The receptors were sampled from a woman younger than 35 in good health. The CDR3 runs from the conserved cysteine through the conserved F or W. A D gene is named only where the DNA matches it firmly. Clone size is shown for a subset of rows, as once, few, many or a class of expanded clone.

cdr3_aa: CSARVLFGGVGYTF
cdr3_nt: TGCAGTGCTAGGGTTCTGTTCGGGGGTGTTGGCTACACCTTC
j_call: TRBJ1-2
clone_size: few
v_call: TRBV20-1
d_call: NA

cdr3_aa: CASSFSEDTQYF
cdr3_nt: TGTGCCAGCAGTTTTTCAGAGGATACGCAGTATTTT
j_call: TRBJ2-3
clone_size: few
v_call: TRBV12-3/TRBV12-4
d_call: NA

cdr3_aa: CSGGTGNPPYEQYF
cdr3_nt: TGCAGCGGTGGGACAGGGAACCCCCCCTACGAGCAGTACTTC
j_call: TRBJ2-7
clone_size: NA
v_call: TRBV29-1
d_call: TRBD1

cdr3_aa: CSATDRGRGYEQYF
cdr3_nt: TGCAGTGCTACTGACAGGGGAAGAGGCTACGAGCAGTACTTC
j_call: TRBJ2-7
clone_size: few
v_call: TRBV20-1
d_call: TRBD1

cdr3_aa: CAWSVGSNQPQHF
cdr3_nt: TGTGCCTGGAGTGTGGGTAGCAATCAGCCCCAGCATTTT
j_call: TRBJ1-5
clone_size: NA
v_call: TRBV30
d_call: NA

cdr3_aa: CASSGRLAGVYEQFF
cdr3_nt: TGTGCCAGCAGTGGACGACTAGCGGGAGTTTATGAGCAGTTCTTC
j_call: TRBJ2-1
clone_size: few
v_call: TRBV2
d_call: TRBD2

cdr3_aa: CASSLELPGSTDTQYF
cdr3_nt: TGCGCCAGCAGCTTGGAATTGCCGGGATCCACAGATACGCAGTATTTT
j_call: TRBJ2-3
clone_size: few
v_call: TRBV5-1
d_call: NA

cdr3_aa: CAISDRGLYAETQYF
cdr3_nt: TGTGCCATCAGTGACAGGGGGCTTTACGCTGAGACCCAGTACTTC
j_call: TRBJ2-5
clone_size: medium-sized
v_call: TRBV10-3
d_call: TRBD1

cdr3_aa: CASGTVSSYEQYF
cdr3_nt: TGTGCCAGCGGGACAGTTTCCTCCTACGAGCAGTACTTC
j_call: TRBJ2-7
clone_size: NA
v_call: TRBV6-1
d_call: TRBD1

cdr3_aa: CASSSYSGTSYNEQFF
cdr3_nt: TGTGCCAGCAGCTCCTATAGCGGGACCTCCTACAATGAGCAGTTCTTC
j_call: TRBJ2-1
clone_size: few
v_call: TRBV5-6
d_call: TRBD2

cdr3_aa: CASSFGSVGGAYNEQFF
cdr3_nt: TGTGCCAGCAGCTTTGGGTCTGTAGGAGGGGCCTACAATGAGCAGTTCTTC
j_call: TRBJ2-1
clone_size: NA
v_call: TRBV5-4
d_call: NA

cdr3_aa: CASSAPGWLTSTDTQYF
cdr3_nt: TGTGCCAGCAGCGCCCCCGGATGGCTAACAAGCACAGATACGCAGTATTTT
j_call: TRBJ2-3
clone_size: NA
v_call: TRBV11-2
d_call: NA

cdr3_aa: CASSETTSRETQYF
cdr3_nt: TGTGCCAGCAGTGAAACGACTAGCCGGGAGACCCAGTACTTC
j_call: TRBJ2-5
clone_size: few
v_call: TRBV25-1
d_call: TRBD2

cdr3_aa: CSATPDRGSYEQYF
cdr3_nt: TGCAGTGCTACGCCCGACCGGGGTTCCTACGAGCAGTACTTC
j_call: TRBJ2-7
clone_size: NA
v_call: TRBV20-1
d_call: NA

cdr3_aa: CSVEPGGVGRYTEAFF
cdr3_nt: TGCAGCGTTGAACCAGGGGGCGTCGGGAGGTACACTGAAGCTTTCTTT
j_call: TRBJ1-1
clone_size: NA
v_call: TRBV29-1
d_call: TRBD1

cdr3_aa: CASSEAGRAWTEAFF
cdr3_nt: TGTGCCAGCAGTGAGGCTGGACGGGCATGGACTGAAGCTTTCTTT
j_call: TRBJ1-1
clone_size: few
v_call: TRBV25-1
d_call: NA

cdr3_aa: CATSGRGFRGTSGRGRIQYF
cdr3_nt: TGTGCCACCTCCGGACGAGGTTTTCGGGGGACTAGCGGGAGAGGGCGCATTCAGTACTTC
j_call: TRBJ2-4
clone_size: many
v_call: TRBV24-1
d_call: TRBD2

cdr3_aa: CASSPTTSRTTDTQYF
cdr3_nt: TGTGCCAGCAGTCCTACGACTAGCAGAACCACAGATACGCAGTATTTT
j_call: TRBJ2-3
clone_size: few
v_call: TRBV6-1
d_call: TRBD2

cdr3_aa: CASAQGRSDEQFF
cdr3_nt: TGTGCCAGCGCTCAGGGACGGAGCGATGAGCAGTTCTTC
j_call: TRBJ2-1
clone_size: few
v_call: TRBV12-3/TRBV12-4
d_call: NA

cdr3_aa: CSATNPPGYGYTF
cdr3_nt: TGCAGTGCTACCAACCCTCCCGGCTATGGCTACACCTTC
j_call: TRBJ1-2
clone_size: NA
v_call: TRBV20-1
d_call: NA

cdr3_aa: CASTPGLAGADTQYF
cdr3_nt: TGTGCCAGCACCCCTGGACTAGCGGGAGCTGATACGCAGTATTTT
j_call: TRBJ2-3
clone_size: NA
v_call: TRBV12-3/TRBV12-4
d_call: TRBD2

cdr3_aa: CATSSLDTEAFF
cdr3_nt: TGTGCCACCAGCTCCCTGGACACTGAAGCTTTCTTT
j_call: TRBJ1-1
clone_size: few
v_call: TRBV15
d_call: NA

cdr3_aa: CASSLNGGNVNEQFF
cdr3_nt: TGTGCCAGCAGCTTAAACGGGGGGAACGTCAATGAGCAGTTCTTC
j_call: TRBJ2-1
clone_size: few
v_call: TRBV7-2
d_call: TRBD2

cdr3_aa: CASSEEGASYNEQFF
cdr3_nt: TGTGCCAGCAGTGAAGAGGGGGCCTCCTACAATGAGCAGTTCTTC
j_call: TRBJ2-1
clone_size: few
v_call: TRBV2
d_call: TRBD1

cdr3_aa: CASSSDWQETQYF
cdr3_nt: TGTGCCAGCAGCTCTGACTGGCAAGAGACCCAGTACTTC
j_call: TRBJ2-5
clone_size: few
v_call: TRBV7-8
d_call: NA

cdr3_aa: CASSSGTGAGDGKYTGELFF
cdr3_nt: TGTGCCAGCAGCTCCGGGACAGGGGCAGGAGATGGGAAGTACACCGGGGAGCTGTTTTTT
j_call: TRBJ2-2
clone_size: NA
v_call: TRBV7-8
d_call: TRBD1

cdr3_aa: CASSSGQLSPLHF
cdr3_nt: TGCGCCAGCAGCTCGGGACAGTTATCACCCCTCCACTTT
j_call: TRBJ1-6
clone_size: few
v_call: TRBV5-1
d_call: TRBD1

cdr3_aa: CASLFYPDSYNEQFF
cdr3_nt: TGCGCCAGCCTATTCTATCCCGACTCCTACAATGAGCAGTTCTTC
j_call: TRBJ2-1
clone_size: NA
v_call: TRBV5-1
d_call: NA

cdr3_aa: CASSLERYGYTF
cdr3_nt: TGTGCCAGCAGTTTAGAACGGTATGGCTACACCTTC
j_call: TRBJ1-2
clone_size: many
v_call: TRBV12-3/TRBV12-4
d_call: NA

cdr3_aa: CASSVDLHSTDTQYF
cdr3_nt: TGTGCCAGCAGCGTAGACTTACATAGCACAGATACGCAGTATTTT
j_call: TRBJ2-3
clone_size: NA
v_call: TRBV9
d_call: NA

cdr3_aa: CASSFPVTSGGTDTQYF
cdr3_nt: TGTGCCAGCAGCTTTCCCGTGACAAGCGGGGGCACAGATACGCAGTATTTT
j_call: TRBJ2-3
clone_size: NA
v_call: TRBV7-9
d_call: TRBD2

cdr3_aa: CASSAKGGGGDYNEQFF
cdr3_nt: TGTGCCAGCAGCGCCAAGGGTGGAGGGGGAGACTACAATGAGCAGTTCTTC
j_call: TRBJ2-1
clone_size: few
v_call: TRBV7-9
d_call: NA

cdr3_aa: CSASGRLAGETQYF
cdr3_nt: TGCAGTGCTAGCGGACGACTAGCGGGAGAAACCCAGTACTTC
j_call: TRBJ2-5
clone_size: NA
v_call: TRBV20-1
d_call: TRBD2

cdr3_aa: CASSVTRGNEQFF
cdr3_nt: TGTGCCAGCAGCGTAACTAGAGGCAATGAGCAGTTCTTC
j_call: TRBJ2-1
clone_size: NA
v_call: TRBV9
d_call: NA

cdr3_aa: CASSLLGFIETQYF
cdr3_nt: TGTGCCAGCAGCTTGTTAGGGTTTATAGAGACCCAGTACTTC
j_call: TRBJ2-5
clone_size: few
v_call: TRBV5-5
d_call: NA

cdr3_aa: CSASPGGGSSGQFF
cdr3_nt: TGCAGTGCCAGCCCCGGCGGGGGGTCCTCCGGGCAGTTCTTC
j_call: TRBJ2-1
clone_size: NA
v_call: TRBV20-1
d_call: TRBD2

cdr3_aa: CASSPTSGASYNEQFF
cdr3_nt: TGTGCCAGCAGCCCGACTAGCGGAGCCTCCTACAATGAGCAGTTCTTC
j_call: TRBJ2-1
clone_size: NA
v_call: TRBV7-2
d_call: TRBD2

cdr3_aa: CASSFRGAGGIYNEQFF
cdr3_nt: TGTGCCAGCAGTTTCCGGGGAGCGGGAGGTATCTACAATGAGCAGTTCTTC
j_call: TRBJ2-1
clone_size: NA
v_call: TRBV27
d_call: TRBD2

cdr3_aa: CASTRGAQGGSPLHF
cdr3_nt: TGTGCCAGCACCCGAGGGGCTCAGGGAGGTTCACCCCTCCACTTT
j_call: TRBJ1-6
clone_size: NA
v_call: TRBV6-1
d_call: NA

cdr3_aa: CASSLDPGDNEQFF
cdr3_nt: TGTGCCAGCAGCTTAGACCCTGGGGACAATGAGCAGTTCTTC
j_call: TRBJ2-1
clone_size: NA
v_call: TRBV7-2
d_call: NA

cdr3_aa: CSASRQFNEQFF
cdr3_nt: TGCAGTGCTAGTCGTCAGTTCAATGAGCAGTTCTTC
j_call: TRBJ2-1
clone_size: NA
v_call: TRBV20-1
d_call: NA

cdr3_aa: CASSLAGTDYNEQFF
cdr3_nt: TGTGCCAGCAGCCTAGCGGGGACGGACTACAATGAGCAGTTCTTC
j_call: TRBJ2-1
clone_size: once
v_call: TRBV7-2
d_call: TRBD2

cdr3_aa: CASTRTSGSIAGDGELFF
cdr3_nt: TGTGCCAGCACCAGGACTAGCGGGAGTATTGCGGGCGACGGGGAGCTGTTTTTT
j_call: TRBJ2-2
clone_size: few
v_call: TRBV11-2
d_call: TRBD2

cdr3_aa: CSAREGRGGRVGETQYF
cdr3_nt: TGCAGTGCTAGAGAGGGGCGCGGCGGGAGGGTCGGAGAGACCCAGTACTTC
j_call: TRBJ2-5
clone_size: NA
v_call: TRBV20-1
d_call: TRBD2

cdr3_aa: CASSQGIGQGAANEQFF
cdr3_nt: TGCGCCAGCAGCCAAGGGATCGGACAGGGGGCGGCCAATGAGCAGTTCTTC
j_call: TRBJ2-1
clone_size: NA
v_call: TRBV4-1
d_call: TRBD1

cdr3_aa: CASTTGQPAYGYTF
cdr3_nt: TGTGCCAGCACAACCGGACAGCCCGCGTATGGCTACACCTTC
j_call: TRBJ1-2
clone_size: NA
v_call: TRBV6-1
d_call: NA

cdr3_aa: CASSSTTDTEAFF
cdr3_nt: TGTGCCAGCAGCTCGACTACAGACACTGAAGCTTTCTTT
j_call: TRBJ1-1
clone_size: few
v_call: TRBV7-3
d_call: NA

cdr3_aa: CASSLRTGGDTDTQYF
cdr3_nt: TGTGCCAGCAGCCTCCGGACAGGGGGTGACACAGATACGCAGTATTTT
j_call: TRBJ2-3
clone_size: few
v_call: TRBV7-2
d_call: TRBD1

cdr3_aa: CASSYWGGVTVSEAFF
cdr3_nt: TGTGCCAGCAGTTACTGGGGGGGGGTGACGGTCTCTGAAGCTTTCTTT
j_call: TRBJ1-1
clone_size: NA
v_call: TRBV6-5
d_call: NA

cdr3_aa: CASSSTRHYEQYF
cdr3_nt: TGTGCCAGCAGCTCAACGCGGCACTACGAGCAGTACTTC
j_call: TRBJ2-7
clone_size: many
v_call: TRBV7-8
d_call: NA

cdr3_aa: CSALKLAGSTDTQYF
cdr3_nt: TGCAGTGCTCTCAAGCTAGCGGGGAGCACAGATACGCAGTATTTT
j_call: TRBJ2-3
clone_size: few
v_call: TRBV20-1
d_call: TRBD2

cdr3_aa: CASSSQMTDSYEQYF
cdr3_nt: TGCGCCAGCAGCTCTCAAATGACAGATTCCTACGAGCAGTACTTC
j_call: TRBJ2-7
clone_size: NA
v_call: TRBV5-1
d_call: NA

cdr3_aa: CASKSLSGSRYEQYF
cdr3_nt: TGCGCCAGCAAGAGCCTTAGCGGGAGTCGCTACGAGCAGTACTTC
j_call: TRBJ2-7
clone_size: NA
v_call: TRBV5-1
d_call: TRBD2

cdr3_aa: CSASPQDRGGYTF
cdr3_nt: TGCAGTGCTAGCCCACAGGATCGGGGGGGCTACACCTTC
j_call: TRBJ1-2
clone_size: NA
v_call: TRBV20-1
d_call: NA

cdr3_aa: CATGLFSNTQYF
cdr3_nt: TGTGCCACCGGACTTTTTTCAAATACGCAGTATTTT
j_call: TRBJ2-3
clone_size: NA
v_call: TRBV12-3/TRBV12-4
d_call: NA

cdr3_aa: CASSPFDRETETQYF
cdr3_nt: TGTGCCAGCAGCCCGTTTGACAGGGAAACCGAGACCCAGTACTTC
j_call: TRBJ2-5
clone_size: NA
v_call: TRBV5-5
d_call: TRBD1

cdr3_aa: CASSFGQFNTF
cdr3_nt: TGTGCCAGCAGTTTTGGGCAGTTCAACACCTTC
j_call: TRBJ1-2
clone_size: many
v_call: TRBV12-3/TRBV12-4
d_call: NA

cdr3_aa: CSARFGTSRYNEQFF
cdr3_nt: TGCAGTGCTAGATTTGGGACTAGCCGCTACAATGAGCAGTTCTTC
j_call: TRBJ2-1
clone_size: NA
v_call: TRBV20-1
d_call: TRBD2

cdr3_aa: CASSPPVGGTGWETQYF
cdr3_nt: TGTGCCAGCAGCCCTCCCGTCGGGGGGACAGGGTGGGAGACCCAGTACTTC
j_call: TRBJ2-5
clone_size: few
v_call: TRBV9
d_call: TRBD1

cdr3_aa: CASGSGTSGGAFEQFF
cdr3_nt: TGTGCTAGTGGTTCGGGGACTAGCGGGGGGGCGTTTGAGCAGTTCTTC
j_call: TRBJ2-1
clone_size: few
v_call: TRBV12-5
d_call: TRBD2